This T cell receptor beta chain was observed in a study of CD8 T cells in Susac syndrome. Across the study: At the time their blood was drawn, patients with Susac syndrome were either therapy-naive, on corticosteroids (with some of them also receiving intravenous immunoglobulin), or on intravenous immunoglobulin alone.

Study-wide points: The CD4+ T cell repertoires of Susac syndrome were found to show no clonal expansion.

The study sequenced TCR beta in blood CD8+ and CD4+ T cells. Random hexamers served to reverse transcribe roughly 0.5 to 1 ug RNA. MiXCR, run by TCRdb on the immunoSEQ multiplex PCR reads, gives a single entry per CDR3 protein. The sample shows under 250,000 distinct CDR3 sequences, 85% to 95% of them seen only once. Germline CDR1 LNHDA, CDR2 SQIVND (reference sequence). The trim removed 3 bases at V and 7 bases at J, leaving 9 bases unmatched. This CDR3 has 16 amino acids. Comments on this clonotype: Its antigen remains unidentified.

Sequencing was performed on CD4+ T cells from PBMCs. This TCR was sampled from a human donor with Susac syndrome. V and J are TRBV19 and TRBJ2-1; 10 bases fit TRBD1. CDR3 in amino acids: CASSIRSDRGRNEQFF. CDR3 nucleotides: TGTGCCAGTAGTATCCGATCGGACAGGGGGAGAAATGAGCAGTTCTTC.